This T cell receptor (beta chain) was obtained from a study of OX40 agonist ivuxolimab in advanced cancers. About the research overall: Dose-escalation cases comprised hepatocellular carcinoma, melanoma, renal cell or head and neck cancer.

Autoimmune disease history or systemic immunosuppression led to patients being barred. The germline gives CDR1 SGHTA, CDR2 FQGTGA. The CDR3 is 16 amino acids. The V and J ends lost 2 bases and 3 bases, in that order; junction bases with no gene match: 4. Sequencing was performed with immunoSEQ multiplex PCR; in TCRdb, only in-frame clones are kept and a portion is missing. Among approximately 89,000 clones listed, 80% to 90% were seen once. The sequences come from CD4+ or CD8+ T cells sorted from blood, collected in a trial of the OX40 agonist ivuxolimab. This TCR derives from an adult with an advanced solid tumor such as melanoma, head and neck, liver or kidney cancer. V and J are TRBV7-3 and TRBJ2-6; 7 positions agree with TRBD1. CDR3 sequence reads: CASSLHNRGGANVLTF. CDR3 DNA sequence: TGTGCCAGCAGCTTACACAACAGGGGTGGGGCCAACGTCCTGACTTTC.